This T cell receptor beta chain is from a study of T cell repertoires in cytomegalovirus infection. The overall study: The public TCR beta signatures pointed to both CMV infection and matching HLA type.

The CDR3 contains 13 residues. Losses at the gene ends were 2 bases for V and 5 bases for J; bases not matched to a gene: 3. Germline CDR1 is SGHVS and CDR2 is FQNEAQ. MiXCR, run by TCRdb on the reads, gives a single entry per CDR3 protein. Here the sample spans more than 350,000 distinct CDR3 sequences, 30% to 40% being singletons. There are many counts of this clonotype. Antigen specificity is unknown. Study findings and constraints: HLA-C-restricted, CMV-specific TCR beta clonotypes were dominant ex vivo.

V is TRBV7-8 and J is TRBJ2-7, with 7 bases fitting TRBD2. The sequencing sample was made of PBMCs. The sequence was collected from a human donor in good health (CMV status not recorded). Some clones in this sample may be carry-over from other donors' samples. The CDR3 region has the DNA TGTGCCAGCAGCTTATGGGAGGGAAACGAGCAGTACTTC. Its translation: CASSLWEGNEQYF.